The clone carrying this TCR beta chain was recorded at least ten times. The antigen is undetermined. The data derive from a study of identical twins. Study findings and constraints: Researchers reported weaker excess twin sharing in beta out-of-frame sequences. Analyses of zero insertions could, in part, be confounded by invariant MAIT and iNKT cells.

Each CDR3 protein gets one entry after TCRdb re-called the 5' RACE reads with MiXCR. Among about 340,000 distinct CDR3 sequences listed, approximately 13% were seen once. The CDR3 covers 14 residues. Losses at the gene ends were 1 base for V and 3 bases for J; bases not matched to a gene: 1. These same data were also listed under a study on yellow fever vaccine responses in identical twins. That source adds: Reportedly, the response of twins' T cells to the vaccine seemed partly convergent, partly personalized.

The chain carries TRBV12-3 or TRBV12-4 and TRBJ2-7; 9 bases are a match to TRBD1. This clonotype was sampled from a woman between 18 and 29 years old in good health. The sequenced sample consisted of CD8+ T cells sorted from blood. CDR3 in DNA: TGTGCCAGCAGTTTAGTGGGACAGGGCTACGAGCAGTACTTC. Its protein is CASSLVGQGYEQYF.